The TCR beta chain under discussion was sequenced for a study of cytomegalovirus exposure and HLA in healthy donors. Primers: 60 Vbeta forward and 13 Jbeta reverse. As originally analysed: Some 80 million unique TCR beta chains, 10 million to 14 million shared, were counted in a later analysis. Data came from immunoSEQ multiplex PCR; TCRdb stores just in-frame clones and leaves some out. For V, J and clone size, that table is used; D and trimming come from the DNA. This sample has about 180,000 clones, with 77% found just once. Concerning this clone: The antigen remains unidentified.

Study findings and constraints: The study reported that TCR beta sequences accurately predicted HLA-A and HLA-B alleles in most subjects. In a later analysis, parvovirus B19, influenza, CMV and Epstein-Barr virus appeared linked to several top co-occurrence clusters. Associated with cytomegalovirus, according to the listing, were around 160 TCR beta chains.

CDR1 is SEHNR and CDR2 is FQNEAQ in the germline V gene (reference sequence). CDR3 length equals 15 residues. V was cut by 2 bases and J by 3 bases, with 12 bases left in between. The chain employs TRBV7-9 and TRBJ2-3; tentative D call: TRBD2 (5 bases). The clonotype was recovered from a man between 18 and 35 years old in good health and CMV-seronegative. Sequencing was done on a sample of PBMCs. CDR3 nucleotide sequence: TGTGCCAGCAGCTTATCCAGTCTAGCTACAGATACGCAGTATTTT. Translation gives CASSLSSLATDTQYF.